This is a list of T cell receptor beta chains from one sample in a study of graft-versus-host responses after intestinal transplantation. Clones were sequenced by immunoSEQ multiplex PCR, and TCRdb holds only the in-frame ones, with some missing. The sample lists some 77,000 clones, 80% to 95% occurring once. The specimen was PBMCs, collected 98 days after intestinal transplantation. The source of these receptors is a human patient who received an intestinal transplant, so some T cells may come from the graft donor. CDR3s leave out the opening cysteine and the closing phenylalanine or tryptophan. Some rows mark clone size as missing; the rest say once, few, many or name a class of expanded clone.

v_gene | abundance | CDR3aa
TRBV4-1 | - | ASSQDPGASRNEQF
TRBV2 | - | ASAGLAGAGDTDTQY
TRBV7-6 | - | ASSLGQEKGGGYEQY
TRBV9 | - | ASSVGTGGSQPQH
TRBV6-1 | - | ASSPTGGYGYT
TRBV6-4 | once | ASSDSSGRSTDTQY
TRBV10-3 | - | AISVAGEPYNEQF
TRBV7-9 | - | ASSLDQYEQY
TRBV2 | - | ASSENPNREDTEAF
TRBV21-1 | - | ASSKVPGSPNEQY
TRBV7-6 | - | ASSLFPGSSYEQY
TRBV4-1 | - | ASSQSDGGNSPLH
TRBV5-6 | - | ASSLAGSGNTGELF
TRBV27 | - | ASSHYPLRGDFSNQPQH
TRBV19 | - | ASSLGQGAKGANVLT
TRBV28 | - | ASSLSGLGEQY
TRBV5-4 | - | ASSLAGTGGDSNQPQH
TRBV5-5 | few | ASFSGTFSYEQY
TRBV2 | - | ASNQASYEQY
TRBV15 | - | ATSRGGSVGEAF
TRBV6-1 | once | ASSELPPNTEAF
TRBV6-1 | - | ASSEEARAFDGNTIY
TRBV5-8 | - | ASSLRDGPGDEQY
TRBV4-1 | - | ASSSGQQEIFYEQY
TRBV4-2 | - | ASSQDWLAGGNEQY
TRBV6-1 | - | ASRVVIVGAEAF
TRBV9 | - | ASSVDRKVGDRGDTQY
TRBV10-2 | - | ASSSTGTVSSYEQY
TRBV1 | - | TSSHRTLYYEQY
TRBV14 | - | ASSQLEVPEAF
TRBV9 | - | ASSVAGTGNEKLF
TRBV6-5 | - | ASSQGSYEQY
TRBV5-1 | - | ASSLGPGQGGETQY
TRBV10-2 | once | ASSESWGRTGELF
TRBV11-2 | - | ASSLAPGGVGTEAF
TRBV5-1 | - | ASSTGLGNEQF
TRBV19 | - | ASSIGTRLTDTQY
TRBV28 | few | ASRRPETGPYEQY
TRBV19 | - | ASSIGETITDTQY
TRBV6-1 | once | ASSEDRDRGRNEQF
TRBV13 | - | ASSDRGRADTQY
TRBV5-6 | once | ASSLGYRVEQY
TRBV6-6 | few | ASSYRGSYNSPLH
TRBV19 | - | ASSSGSSYNEQF
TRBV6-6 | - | ASSYSRLANEQF
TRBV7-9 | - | ASSSNRGTSTDTQY
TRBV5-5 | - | ASSYLTGGEELF
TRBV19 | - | ASSTPAGLGTIY
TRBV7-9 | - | ASSWGQGGPMGQPQH
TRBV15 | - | ATSRPQETQY
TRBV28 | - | ASSPVRTRLGNEQF
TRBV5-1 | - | ASSSNSGGANEQF
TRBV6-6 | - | ASSYTLSDGETQY
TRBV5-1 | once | ASSPDRTYEQY
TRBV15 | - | ATSAERGYEQY
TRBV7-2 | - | ASSRGLSTDTQY
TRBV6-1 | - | ASNPLGSYEQY